Given below is one T cell receptor beta chain in context. The sample belongs to a study of blood T cell repertoires in COVID-19. This CDR3 is 16 amino acids long. V lost 4 bases, J lost 0 bases, and 10 bases lay in between. CDR1 is LGHDT and CDR2 is YNNKEL in the germline V gene (reference sequence). TCRdb keeps only in-frame clones here, not all; method: immunoSEQ multiplex PCR. This sample has about 160,000 clones, with approximately 90% found just once. The chain joins TRBV3-1 (or the pseudogene TRBV3-2) to TRBJ1-6; no reliable D call. Material: peripheral blood. This receptor was taken from a man younger than 40 with COVID-19, enrolled during active disease. CDR3 in amino acids: CASSLALSSYNSPLHF. The CDR3 nucleotides are TGTGCCAGCAGCCTCGCCCTGAGCTCCTATAATTCACCCCTCCACTTT.